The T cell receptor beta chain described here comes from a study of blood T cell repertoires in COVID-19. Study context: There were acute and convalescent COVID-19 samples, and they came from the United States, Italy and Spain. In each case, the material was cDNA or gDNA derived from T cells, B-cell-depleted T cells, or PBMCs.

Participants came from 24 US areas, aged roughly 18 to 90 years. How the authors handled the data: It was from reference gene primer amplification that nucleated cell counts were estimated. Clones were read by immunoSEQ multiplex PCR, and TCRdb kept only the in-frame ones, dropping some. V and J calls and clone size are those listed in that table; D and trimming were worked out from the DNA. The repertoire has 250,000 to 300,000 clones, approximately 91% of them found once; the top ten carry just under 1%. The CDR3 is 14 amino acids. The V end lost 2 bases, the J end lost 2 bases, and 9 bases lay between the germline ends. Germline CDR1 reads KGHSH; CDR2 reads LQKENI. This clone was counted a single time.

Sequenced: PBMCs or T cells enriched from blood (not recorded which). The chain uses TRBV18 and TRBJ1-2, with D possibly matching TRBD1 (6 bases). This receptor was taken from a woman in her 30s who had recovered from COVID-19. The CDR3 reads CASSPNTGNYGYTF. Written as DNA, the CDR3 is TGTGCCAGCTCACCAAATACAGGGAACTATGGCTACACCTTC.